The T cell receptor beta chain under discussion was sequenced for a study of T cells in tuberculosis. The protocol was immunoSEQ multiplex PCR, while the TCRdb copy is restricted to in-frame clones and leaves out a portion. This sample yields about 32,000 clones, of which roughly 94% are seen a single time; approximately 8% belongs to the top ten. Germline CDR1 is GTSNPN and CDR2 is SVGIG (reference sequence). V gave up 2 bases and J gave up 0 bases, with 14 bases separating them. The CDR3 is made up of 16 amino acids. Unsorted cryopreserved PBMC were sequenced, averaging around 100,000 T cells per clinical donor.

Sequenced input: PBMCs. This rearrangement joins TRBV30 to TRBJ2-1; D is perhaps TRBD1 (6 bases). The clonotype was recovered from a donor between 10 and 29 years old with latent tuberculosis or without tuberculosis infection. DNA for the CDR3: TGTGCCTGGAGTAAATGGCAGGGGAGCTCCTACAATGAGCAGTTCTTC. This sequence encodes CAWSKWQGSSYNEQFF.